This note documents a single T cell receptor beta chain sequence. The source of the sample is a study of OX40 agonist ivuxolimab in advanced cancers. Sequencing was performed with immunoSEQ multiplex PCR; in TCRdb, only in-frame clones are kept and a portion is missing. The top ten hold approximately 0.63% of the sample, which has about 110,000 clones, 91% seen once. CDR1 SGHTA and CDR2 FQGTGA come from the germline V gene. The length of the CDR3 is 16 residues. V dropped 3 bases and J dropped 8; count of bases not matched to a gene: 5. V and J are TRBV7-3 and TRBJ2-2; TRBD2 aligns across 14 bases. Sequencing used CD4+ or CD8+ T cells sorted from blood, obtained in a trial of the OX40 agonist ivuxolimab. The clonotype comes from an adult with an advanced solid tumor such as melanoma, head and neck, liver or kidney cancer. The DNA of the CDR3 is TGTGCCAGCAGCTTGGGACTAGCGGGGGAGGAAGGGGAGCTGTTTTTT. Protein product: CASSLGLAGEEGELFF.